Listed here is a single T cell receptor (beta chain). Antigen unknown. These data originate in a study of T cells expressing NK-cell markers. Study-wide results and limits: Top CD8+ clonotypes included the dominant CD3+CD56+NKG2C+ clonotypes in 5 to 7 donors. Dominance of the CD3+CD56-NKG2C+ fraction by these clonotypes also held in a few donors.

TCRdb reprocessed the 5' RACE reads; each CDR3 protein has one entry and no DNA is given. Across 350,000 to 450,000 distinct CDR3 sequences, the top ten clones capture over 4% of the sample. This receptor was obtained from a man aged 18-75 years in good health. The specimen was blood T cells: a sorted CD56 or NKG2C T cell subset, CD4+ or CD8+ T cells, or bulk PBMC T cells (not recorded which).

This CDR3 is CASRPPGGRAEAFF. The chain joins TRBV6-1 to TRBJ1-1; TCRdb's assignment of TRBD1 cannot be checked, as there is no DNA. The germline CDR1 and CDR2 sequences are MNHNS and SASEGT. This CDR3 comprises 14 residues.